Reported below is one T cell receptor (beta chain). The sample holds one count of this clonotype. This receptor's antigen is unknown. No much larger clone exists at a distance of one base, and base qualities are not known. Support from one read is weak. Trimming takes 7 bases off V and 1 base off J; junction bases not matched to a gene: 14. As encoded in the germline V gene, CDR1 is SNHLY while CDR2 is FYNNEI. The CDR3 runs 18 residues from the cysteine to the phenylalanine. Only the CDR3 DNA stays, 54 bases, in frame from base 1. The record originates from a study of T cells in Graves' hyperthyroidism and ophthalmopathy (dated by TCRdb to between 2019 and 2020). Broadly, across the study: Peripheral blood samples were taken at the time of initial diagnosis, prior to any treatment. Thyroid tissue and blood T-cell repertoires from six Graves' hyperthyroidism patients were also compared in the study. The 85 to 100 discovery patients were divided at random into training and test sets in a 7:3 ratio. After sampling, hyperthyroidism patients received methimazole starting at 30 mg daily, and ophthalmopathy patients received high-dose intravenous methylprednisolone. An independent validation cohort of about 20 hyperthyroidism patients and about 15 patients who later progressed to ophthalmopathy tested prospective prediction of ophthalmopathy. To identify TCR V-J signatures that set the groups apart, the researchers used a discovery cohort of approximately 98 patients, made up of fewer than 50 with Graves' ophthalmopathy and about 60 with stable Graves' hyperthyroidism. The paper describes TCR Vbeta CDR3 sequencing of fewer than 150 peripheral blood samples, made up of 43 ophthalmopathy patients, around 78 hyperthyroidism patients and 17 progressor patients. Beyond this particular receptor, the publication reports: During validation, the model predicted progression to ophthalmopathy a median of roughly 7.1 months ahead of onset, with roughly 65% sensitivity and 72% to 80% specificity. Sample size was not statistically predetermined, and investigators were not blinded to group allocation. In cross-validation, a model built on a 13 V-J signature told ophthalmopathy apart from stable hyperthyroidism with approximately 90% sensitivity and approximately 84% specificity, and in testing the same model reached 80%/75%. Most expanded thyroid clonotypes (frequency above 0.001) were also detected in blood, suggesting blood repertoires may reflect thyroid immune responses.

Graves' hyperthyroidism was defined as stable when no progression to ophthalmopathy occurred over 18 months of follow-up. Hyperthyroidism patients were newly diagnosed, with disease duration under 2 months, and aged 18 to 65 years. Any patient with an uncontrolled infection, another autoimmune disease, pregnancy or lactation was excluded. Diagnoses relied on clinical symptoms, serum thyroxine and TRAb, thyroid ultrasound and orbital computed tomography. PBMCs were isolated from 7.5 to 10 ml of fresh peripheral blood by Ficoll-Paque density gradient centrifugation. Total RNA was extracted with Trizol reagent, and quality was checked on an Agilent 2100 Bioanalyzer. The TCR beta CDR3 regions were amplified from the RNA transcripts. The TCR CDR3 was subjected to a first round of RT-PCR using the HTBI primer set and the Qiagen OneStep RT-PCR kit. Libraries were constructed in a second round of multiplex PCR, after which size selection and purification were performed. Libraries were sequenced paired-end with 100 bp reads on an Illumina HiSeq2000. For the original study's pipeline: SOAPnuke was used to process the raw data, with reads discarded if the reads contained adapters or uncalled bases, had a mean Phred below 15, or lacked an exact constant-primer or identifier match. High-quality paired reads were merged with COPE v1.2.5, and unique nucleotide sequences were defined as clonotypes. MiTCR v1.1 was used to align the clonotypes against IMGT TRBV, TRBD and TRBJ reference segments. Only V-J combinations with frequency above 0.0001, covering 99.2% of repertoires, were analysed. A TCS score was defined as the ratio between F50 (clonal expansion) and ExV (chaos), using BLOSUM62-based TCRdist between CDR3 peptides within each V-J. Welch's t-statistics and random forest reduced just over 500 V-J features to some 14, which were used in a naive Bayes classifier (R e1071). TCRdb reran the public reads through fastp at Q25 and MiXCR, keeping productive beta chains. CDR3 protein duplicates are merged, each entry listing the most common genes and DNA. The V and J calls and clone size are TCRdb's, not the authors'. The sample contains under 550,000 distinct CDR3 sequences, approximately 15% of them found a single time. The ten biggest clones cover around 5.3% of the sample.

The sequenced material came from blood. Recombination linked TRBV2 to TRBJ2-3, with 10 junctional bases fitting TRBD2. The receptor comes from a woman aged 18-29 years with Graves' hyperthyroidism. The nucleotide sequence is TGTGCCAGCACTAGACTGTCGAGGGGGACTAGCGGCACAGATACGCAGTATTTT. This yields the protein CASTRLSRGTSGTDTQYF.